This paragraph covers one T cell receptor (beta chain) sequence. Sequencing was performed with immunoSEQ multiplex PCR; in TCRdb, only in-frame clones are kept and a portion is missing. The repertoire holds roughly 75,000 clones, with 85% to 95% as singletons. This entry belongs to a study of T cell changes during pregnancy in multiple sclerosis. Germline V gene sequence: CDR1 SNHLY, CDR2 FYNNEI. With 7 bases removed from V and 7 bases from J, the gap between germline ends came to 11 bases. CDR3 length: 13 amino acids. The sample here was peripheral blood, taken in the third trimester of pregnancy. The clonotype was recovered from a female donor in good health, enrolled as a control in a pregnancy study. V is TRBV2 and J is TRBJ1-6; D is ambiguous. CDR3 in amino acids: CASTLRGNSPLHF. In DNA, the CDR3 is TGTGCCAGCACCCTGAGAGGGAATTCACCCCTCCACTTT.